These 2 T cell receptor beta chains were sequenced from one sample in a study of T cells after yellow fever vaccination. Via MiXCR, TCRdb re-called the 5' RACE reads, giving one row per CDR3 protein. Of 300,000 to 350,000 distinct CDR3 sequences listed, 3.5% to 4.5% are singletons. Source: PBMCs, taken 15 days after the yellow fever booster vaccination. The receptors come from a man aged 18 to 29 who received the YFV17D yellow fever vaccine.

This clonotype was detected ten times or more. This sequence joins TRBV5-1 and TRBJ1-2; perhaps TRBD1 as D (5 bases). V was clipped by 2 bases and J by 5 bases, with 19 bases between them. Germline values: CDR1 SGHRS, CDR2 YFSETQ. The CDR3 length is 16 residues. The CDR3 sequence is CASSFPEGAPLYGYTF. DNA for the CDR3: TGCGCCAGCAGCTTCCCCGAAGGGGCTCCCCTATATGGCTACACCTTC.

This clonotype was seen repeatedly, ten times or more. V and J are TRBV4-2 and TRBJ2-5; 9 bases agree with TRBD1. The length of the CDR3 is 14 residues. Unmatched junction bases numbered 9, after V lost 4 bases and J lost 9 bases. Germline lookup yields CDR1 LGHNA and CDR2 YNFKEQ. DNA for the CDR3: TGTGCCAGCAGCCCCCCCTCCGGGACAGGGTCCCAGTACTTC. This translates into CASSPPSGTGSQYF.